The rows below give T cell receptor beta chains drawn from one sample of a study of Graves' ophthalmopathy and Graves' hyperthyroidism. TCRdb redid the calling of the multiplex PCR reads with MiXCR, one entry per CDR3 protein. The sample comprises about 740,000 distinct CDR3 sequences, around 40% of which are singletons, and 44% rests with the top ten. Sequenced material: peripheral blood. The receptor source for this set is an adult man with Graves' ophthalmopathy. The conserved cysteine and the conserved F or W are not part of the CDR3 here.

j_gene,v_gene,len,CDR3aa
TRBJ1-1,TRBV7-9,11,ASSWGDSSEAF
TRBJ1-2,TRBV14,11,ASSRARNYGYT
TRBJ2-7,TRBV14,12,ASSQDRDSYEQY
TRBJ2-5,TRBV29-1,14,SVEAEDMTYQETQY
TRBJ2-6,TRBV4-1,15,ASSPGQVFSGANVLT
TRBJ1-3,TRBV20-1,14,SARDPAGGAGNTIY
TRBJ1-6,TRBV29-1,12,SVNTRDTNSPLH
TRBJ2-5,TRBV4-1,10,ASSQAGETQY
TRBJ1-1,TRBV6-2/TRBV6-3,15,ASSYHYRGTVNTEAF
TRBJ1-5,TRBV19,12,ASHRGQGNQPQH
NA,TRBV2,11,ASTMTAVGEQY
TRBJ2-7,TRBV29-1,11,SVAQGARDEQY
TRBJ2-2,TRBV7-9,15,ASSSLAGGVSAGELF
TRBJ2-7,TRBV20-1,12,SAPPLAGNNEQY
TRBJ2-7,TRBV7-2,12,ASSLVFRAEEQY
TRBJ2-7,TRBV5-5,13,ASSYLGGGDYEQY